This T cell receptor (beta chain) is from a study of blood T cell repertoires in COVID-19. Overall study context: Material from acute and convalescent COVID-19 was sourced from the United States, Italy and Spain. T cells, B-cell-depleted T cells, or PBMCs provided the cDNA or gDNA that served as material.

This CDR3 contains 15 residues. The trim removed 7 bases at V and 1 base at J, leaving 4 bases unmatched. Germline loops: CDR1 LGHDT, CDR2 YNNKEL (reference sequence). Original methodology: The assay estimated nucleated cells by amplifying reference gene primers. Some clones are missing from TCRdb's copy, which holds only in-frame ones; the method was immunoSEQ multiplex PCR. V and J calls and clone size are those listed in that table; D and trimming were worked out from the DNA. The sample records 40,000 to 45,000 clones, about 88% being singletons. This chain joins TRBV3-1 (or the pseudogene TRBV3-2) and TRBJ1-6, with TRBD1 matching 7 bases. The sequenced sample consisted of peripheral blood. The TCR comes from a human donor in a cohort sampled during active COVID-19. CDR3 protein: CASNPGGSYNSPLHF. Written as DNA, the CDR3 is TGTGCCAGCAATCCAGGGGGGTCCTATAATTCACCCCTCCACTTT.